This TCR beta chain was sequenced in a study of response to subunit inactivated influenza vaccine. Study-level results: Few new T cells, the authors suggested, are recruited by each seasonal influenza vaccination.

This clonotype was recorded a few times. What it binds is not known. The length of the CDR3 is 13 residues. Trimming removed 6 bases from V and 10 bases from J, with 13 bases in between. In germline, CDR1 is LGHDT, CDR2 YNNKEL (reference sequence). From the RT-PCR reads, TCRdb called clonotypes with MiXCR, one entry per CDR3 protein. The table shows about 650,000 distinct CDR3 sequences, with 14% occurring only once. Material: PBMCs from blood, obtained roughly 2 weeks before vaccination. The clonotype comes from a man aged 45-65 years who received an inactivated influenza vaccine. The chain uses TRBV3-1 and TRBJ1-6; D is ambiguous. This CDR3 is CASRPGSTSPLHF. In nucleotides, the CDR3 is TGTGCCAGCAGGCCCGGGAGTACCTCACCCCTCCACTTT. Full variable domain (missing parts from reference TRBV3-1 and TRBJ1-6): DTAVSQTPKYLVTQMGNDKSIKCEQNLGHDTMYWYKQDSKKFLKIMFSYNNKELIINETVPNRFSPKSPDKAHLNLHINSLELGDSAVYFCASRPGSTSPLHFGNGTRLTVT.